These T cell receptor beta chains were read from a single sample in a study of blood T cell repertoires in COVID-19. This table comes from immunoSEQ multiplex PCR, and its TCRdb copy is limited to in-frame clones, with some not included. The sample yields some 460,000 clones, around nine tenths seen once. Sequencing input: PBMCs or T cells enriched from blood (not recorded which). The source of these receptors is a woman younger than 35 with acute COVID-19. CDR3s include the opening cysteine and the closing phenylalanine or tryptophan. D genes are given only for firm matches. Not all rows give a size; the values are once, few, many and, for expanded clones, a class.

J gene,clone size,D gene,V gene,CDR3 DNA,CDR3 protein
TRBJ2-7,NA,TRBD2,TRBV30,TGTGCCTGGAGTTCGGGGACTAGCGACGAGCAGTACTTC,CAWSSGTSDEQYF
TRBJ1-2,once,TRBD1,TRBV6-5,TGTGCCAGCAGTTACTCGAGTACAGGGGGTGGCTACACCTTC,CASSYSSTGGGYTF
TRBJ2-1,NA,TRBD2,TRBV7-7,TGTGCTAGCAGCTCGGGACTAGCGGGGGTAAATGAGCAGTTCTTC,CASSSGLAGVNEQFF
TRBJ2-1,NA,NA,TRBV14,TGTGCCAGCAGCCAAGGACGGGAGAATAACAATGAGCAGTTCTTC,CASSQGRENNNEQFF
TRBJ2-3,NA,NA,TRBV27,TGTGCCAGCGTCCTTCGTGGGGCAGCCTCCGGGGGTACGCAGTATTTT,CASVLRGAASGGTQYF
TRBJ1-2,NA,TRBD1,TRBV28,TGTGCCAGCAGAGAGACAGGGGGCTGGACCTTC,CASRETGGWTF
TRBJ1-6,NA,NA,TRBV30,TGTGCCTGGAGATTCCAGGGTAATTCACCCCTCCACTTT,CAWRFQGNSPLHF
TRBJ1-6,few,NA,TRBV6-2/TRBV6-3,TGTGCCAGCAGTTATCGGAGCTCCTATAATTCACCCCTCCACTTT,CASSYRSSYNSPLHF
TRBJ2-7,once,TRBD2,TRBV7-8,TGTGCCAGCTCTAGCGGCCATGCCTACGAGCAGTACTTC,CASSSGHAYEQYF
TRBJ1-1,NA,NA,TRBV5-5,TGTGCCAGCAGCTTGGACATCAACACTGAAGCTTTCTTT,CASSLDINTEAFF
TRBJ1-2,NA,NA,TRBV20-1,TGCAGTGCTAGTGCCAAATATGGCTACACCTTC,CSASAKYGYTF
TRBJ2-5,NA,NA,TRBV5-1,TGCGCCAGCAGCTTGGCCGGGAATAGCAGGATCCAAGAGACCCAGTACTTC,CASSLAGNSRIQETQYF
TRBJ1-6,NA,NA,TRBV7-9,TGTGCCAGCAGCTCACAGAATTCACCCCTCCACTTT,CASSSQNSPLHF
TRBJ2-7,NA,TRBD2,TRBV3-1/TRBV3-2,TGTGCCAGCAGCCCCCTCCTAGCGGGGGGTCTCTCCTACGAGCAGTACTTC,CASSPLLAGGLSYEQYF
TRBJ1-2,NA,NA,TRBV7-9,TGTGCCAGCAGCCAGACAGATTATGGCTACACCTTC,CASSQTDYGYTF
TRBJ2-7,NA,NA,TRBV5-6,TGTGCCAGCAGTTTTCAGGGGTTCTACGAGCAGTACTTC,CASSFQGFYEQYF
TRBJ1-6,once,NA,TRBV4-1,TGCGCCAGCAGCCAAGATCCGCGAAGCCCCTTCCACTTT,CASSQDPRSPFHF
TRBJ1-5,NA,NA,TRBV7-6,TGTGCCAGCAGCTTAGAAGCGGGGATCAATCAGCCCCAGCATTTT,CASSLEAGINQPQHF
TRBJ2-7,NA,TRBD1,TRBV5-4,TGTGCCAGCAGCTTGGCAGGACAGGGAACCTACGAGCAGTACTTC,CASSLAGQGTYEQYF
TRBJ2-2,NA,NA,TRBV11-2,TGTGCCAGCAGCTACACGCTGACAGATCCTCACACCGGGGAGCTGTTTTTT,CASSYTLTDPHTGELFF
TRBJ2-5,NA,TRBD1,TRBV11-2,TGTGCCAGCAGCACCCGACAGGGTCTGGGAGAGACCCAGTACTTC,CASSTRQGLGETQYF
TRBJ2-3,NA,TRBD2,TRBV7-2,TGTGCCAGCAGCTTAGCGGGAGGGCCCACAGATACGCAGTATTTT,CASSLAGGPTDTQYF
TRBJ1-5,NA,NA,TRBV7-2,TGTGCCAGCAGCTCTGACCCGGGACTGACTAATCAGCCCCAGCATTTT,CASSSDPGLTNQPQHF
TRBJ1-6,NA,TRBD1,TRBV2,TGTGCCAGCAGTGACTCGAGGACAGGGATCGTGTCACCCCTCCACTTT,CASSDSRTGIVSPLHF
TRBJ2-5,once,NA,TRBV12-3/TRBV12-4,TGTGCCAGCAGTGCCGGGGGTCCGGGGACCCAGTACTTC,CASSAGGPGTQYF
TRBJ2-7,once,NA,TRBV19,TGTGCCAGTTCCCGCGACACTAGGAGCTCCTACGAGCAGTACTTC,CASSRDTRSSYEQYF
TRBJ1-5,NA,NA,TRBV2,TGTGCCAGTAACGATCGGGATGATTCGATTCAGCCCCAGCATTTT,CASNDRDDSIQPQHF
TRBJ2-1,NA,TRBD2,TRBV12-5,TGTGCTAGTGGCTTGGCTAGCGGGAGGGTCGTGGGGGGAGAGCAGTTCTTC,CASGLASGRVVGGEQFF
TRBJ2-2,NA,NA,TRBV29-1,TGCAGCGTTGGGGGAGCCACCGGGGAGCTGTTTTTT,CSVGGATGELFF
TRBJ2-7,NA,TRBD2,TRBV18,TGTGCCAGCTCCCCCCAAGAAACTAGCGGGGGGAACGAGCAGTACTTC,CASSPQETSGGNEQYF
TRBJ2-1,NA,TRBD2,TRBV28,TGTGCCAGCAGTTTATCTGGGACTAGCGGGAGCTCCTACAATGAGCAGTTCTTC,CASSLSGTSGSSYNEQFF
TRBJ1-1,NA,NA,TRBV4-1,TGCGCCAGCAGCTTTACAGGGTTCACTGAAGCTTTCTTT,CASSFTGFTEAFF
TRBJ1-2,NA,NA,TRBV9,TGTGCCAGCAGCGTAGGCAGGGAGGATGGCTACACCTTC,CASSVGREDGYTF
TRBJ1-1,NA,TRBD1,TRBV6-4,TGTGCCAGCAGTGACCCGACAGGGGGCTTGGAGTCCACCTATATTGCAGAAGCTTTCTTT,CASSDPTGGLESTYIAEAFF
TRBJ1-5,NA,NA,TRBV10-3,TGTGCCATACGGGACTCCTCCCTTGGAGGCAATCAGCCCCAGCATTTT,CAIRDSSLGGNQPQHF
TRBJ2-2,NA,TRBD2,TRBV19,TGTGCCAGTGGGACTAGCGGGGGGCACACCGGGGAGCTGTTTTTT,CASGTSGGHTGELFF
TRBJ2-3,NA,TRBD2,TRBV5-5,TGTGCCAGCAGCTTGGTTAGCGGGGGACTCACAGATACGCAGTATTTT,CASSLVSGGLTDTQYF